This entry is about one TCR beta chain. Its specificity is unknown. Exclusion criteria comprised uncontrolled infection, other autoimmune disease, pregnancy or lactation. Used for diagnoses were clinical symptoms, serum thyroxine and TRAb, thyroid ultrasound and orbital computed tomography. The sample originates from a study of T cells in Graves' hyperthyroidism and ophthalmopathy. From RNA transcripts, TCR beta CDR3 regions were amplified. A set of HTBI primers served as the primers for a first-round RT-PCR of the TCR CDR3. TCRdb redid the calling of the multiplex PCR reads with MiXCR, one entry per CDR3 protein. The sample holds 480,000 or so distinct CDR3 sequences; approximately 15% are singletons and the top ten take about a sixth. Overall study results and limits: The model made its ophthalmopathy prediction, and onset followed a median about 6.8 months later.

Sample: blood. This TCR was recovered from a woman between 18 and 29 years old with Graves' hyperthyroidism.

In DNA, the CDR3 is TGCAGCGCCGAGGGCGGGGTTGGCACTGAAGCTTTCTTT. This translates into CSAEGGVGTEAFF. This chain connects TRBV29-1 to TRBJ1-1; D remains ambiguous. V shed 7 bases and J shed 4 bases, with 16 bases lying between them. Germline loops: CDR1 SQVTM, CDR2 ANQGSEA. The CDR3 is made up of 13 amino acids.